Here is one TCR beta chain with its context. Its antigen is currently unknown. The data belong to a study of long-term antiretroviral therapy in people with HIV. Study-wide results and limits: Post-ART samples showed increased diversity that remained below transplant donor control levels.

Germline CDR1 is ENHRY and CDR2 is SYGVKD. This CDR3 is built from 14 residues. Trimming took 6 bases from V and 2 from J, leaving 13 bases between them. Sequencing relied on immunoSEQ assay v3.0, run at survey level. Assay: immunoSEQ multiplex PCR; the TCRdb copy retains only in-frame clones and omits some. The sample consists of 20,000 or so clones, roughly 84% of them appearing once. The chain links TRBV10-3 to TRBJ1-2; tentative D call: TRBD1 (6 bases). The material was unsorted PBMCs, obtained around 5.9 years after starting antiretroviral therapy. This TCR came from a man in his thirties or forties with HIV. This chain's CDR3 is CAIRARGGNYGYTF. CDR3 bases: TGTGCCATCAGGGCGAGGGGGGGAAACTATGGCTACACCTTC.